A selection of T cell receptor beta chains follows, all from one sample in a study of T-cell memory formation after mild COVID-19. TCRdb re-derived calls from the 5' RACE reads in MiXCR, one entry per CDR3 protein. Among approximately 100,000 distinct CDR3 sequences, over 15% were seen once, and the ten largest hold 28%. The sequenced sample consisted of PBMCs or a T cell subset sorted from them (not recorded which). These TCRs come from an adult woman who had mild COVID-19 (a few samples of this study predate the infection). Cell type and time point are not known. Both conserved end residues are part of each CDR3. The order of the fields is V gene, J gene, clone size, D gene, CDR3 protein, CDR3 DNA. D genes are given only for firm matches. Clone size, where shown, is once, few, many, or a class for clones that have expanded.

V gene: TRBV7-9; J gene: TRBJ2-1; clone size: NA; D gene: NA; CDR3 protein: CASSPRTGGINEQFF; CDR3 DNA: TGTGCCAGCAGCCCCCGGACAGGAGGGATCAATGAGCAGTTCTTC
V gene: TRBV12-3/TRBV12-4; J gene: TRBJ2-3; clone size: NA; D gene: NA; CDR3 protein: CASSSPEDTQYF; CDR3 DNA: TGTGCCAGCTCCTCCCCGGAGGATACGCAGTATTTT
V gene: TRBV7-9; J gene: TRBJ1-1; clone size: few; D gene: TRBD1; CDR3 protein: CASSSDTGVRTEAFF; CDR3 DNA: TGTGCCAGCAGCTCAGATACAGGGGTTCGGACTGAAGCTTTCTTT
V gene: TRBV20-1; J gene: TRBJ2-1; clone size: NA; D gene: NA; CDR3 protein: CSAREWRNEQFF; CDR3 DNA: TGCAGTGCTAGAGAATGGCGAAATGAGCAGTTCTTC
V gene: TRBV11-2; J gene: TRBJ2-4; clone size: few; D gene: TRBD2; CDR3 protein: CASSLGSGGNIQYF; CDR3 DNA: TGTGCCAGCAGCTTGGGGTCGGGGGGAAACATTCAGTACTTC
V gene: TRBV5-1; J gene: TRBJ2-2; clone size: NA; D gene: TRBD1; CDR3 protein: CASKDRVGPTGELFF; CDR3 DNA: TGCGCCAGCAAAGACAGGGTGGGACCGACCGGGGAGCTGTTTTTT
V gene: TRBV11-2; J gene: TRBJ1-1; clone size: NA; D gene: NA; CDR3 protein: CASSLADGAFF; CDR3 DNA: TGTGCCAGCAGCTTAGCAGACGGAGCTTTCTTT
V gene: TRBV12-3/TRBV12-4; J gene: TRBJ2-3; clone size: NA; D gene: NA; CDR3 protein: CASSLAGPFTDTQYF; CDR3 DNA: TGTGCCAGCAGTTTAGCGGGTCCCTTCACAGATACGCAGTATTTT
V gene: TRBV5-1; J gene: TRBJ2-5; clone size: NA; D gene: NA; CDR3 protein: CASSSRPAEGYQETQYF; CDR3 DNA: TGCGCCAGCAGCTCCCGGCCCGCGGAAGGATATCAAGAGACCCAGTACTTC
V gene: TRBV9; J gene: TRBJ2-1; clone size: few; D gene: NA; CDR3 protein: CASSDRAQADNEQFF; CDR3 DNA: TGTGCCAGCTCCGACCGGGCCCAAGCTGACAATGAGCAGTTCTTC
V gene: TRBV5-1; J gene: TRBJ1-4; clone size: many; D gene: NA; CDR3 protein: CASSLAVIGTEPTNEKLFF; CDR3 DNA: TGCGCCAGCAGCTTGGCCGTTATTGGGACGGAACCAACTAATGAAAAACTGTTTTTT
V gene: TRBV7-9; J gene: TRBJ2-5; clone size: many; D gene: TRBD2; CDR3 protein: CASSFPTSGEETQYF; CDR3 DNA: TGTGCCAGCAGCTTCCCGACTAGCGGGGAAGAGACCCAGTACTTC
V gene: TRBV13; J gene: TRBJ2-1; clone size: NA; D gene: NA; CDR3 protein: CASSLGYDEQFF; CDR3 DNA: TGTGCCAGCAGCTTAGGCTACGATGAGCAGTTCTTC
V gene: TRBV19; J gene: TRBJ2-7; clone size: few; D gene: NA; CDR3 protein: CASSIQPSSYEQYF; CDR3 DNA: TGTGCCAGTAGTATACAGCCTAGCTCCTACGAGCAGTACTTC
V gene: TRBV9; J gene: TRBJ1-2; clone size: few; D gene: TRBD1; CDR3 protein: CASSEGTGSNYGYTF; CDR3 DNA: TGTGCCAGCAGCGAGGGGACAGGAAGCAACTATGGCTACACCTTC
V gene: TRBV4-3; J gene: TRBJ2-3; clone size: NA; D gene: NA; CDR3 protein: CASSQDPGTYSTDTQYF; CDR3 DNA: TGCGCCAGCAGCCAAGACCCCGGGACTTATTCCACAGATACGCAGTATTTT
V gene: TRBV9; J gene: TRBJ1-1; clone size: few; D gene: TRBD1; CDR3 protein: CASSQGVGPEAFF; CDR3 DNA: TGTGCCAGCAGCCAGGGGGTCGGGCCGGAAGCTTTCTTT
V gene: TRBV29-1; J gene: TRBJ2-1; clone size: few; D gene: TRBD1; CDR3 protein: CSVPGQIYNEQFF; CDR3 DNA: TGCAGCGTGCCGGGACAGATCTACAATGAGCAGTTCTTC
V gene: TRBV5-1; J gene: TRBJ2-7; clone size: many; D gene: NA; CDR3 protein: CASAYEQYF; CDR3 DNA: TGCGCCAGCGCGTACGAGCAGTACTTC
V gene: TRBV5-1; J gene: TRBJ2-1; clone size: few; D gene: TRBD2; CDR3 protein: CASSLGSGTYNEQFF; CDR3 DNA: TGCGCCAGCAGCTTGGGGAGCGGGACCTACAATGAGCAGTTCTTC
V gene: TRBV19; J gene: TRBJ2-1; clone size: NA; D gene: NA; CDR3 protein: CASSRAGHNEQFF; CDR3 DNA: TGTGCCAGTAGTAGGGCAGGGCACAATGAGCAGTTCTTC
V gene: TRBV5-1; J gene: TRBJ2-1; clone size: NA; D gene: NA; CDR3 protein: CASTIYGSYNEQFF; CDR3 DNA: TGCGCCAGCACAATTTACGGCTCCTACAATGAGCAGTTCTTC
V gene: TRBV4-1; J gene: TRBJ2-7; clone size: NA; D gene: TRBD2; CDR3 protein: CASSQLEGREGTYEQYF; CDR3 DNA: TGCGCCAGCAGCCAACTGGAGGGGCGGGAGGGGACCTACGAGCAGTACTTC
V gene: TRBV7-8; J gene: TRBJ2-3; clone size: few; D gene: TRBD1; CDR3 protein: CASSGQGATTDTQYF; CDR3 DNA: TGTGCCAGCTCTGGACAGGGGGCAACCACAGATACGCAGTATTTT
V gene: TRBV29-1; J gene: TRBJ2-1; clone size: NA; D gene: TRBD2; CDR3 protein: CSVDSAVGGLAELYNEQFF; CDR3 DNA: TGCAGCGTTGATTCAGCTGTAGGGGGACTAGCGGAGCTTTACAATGAGCAGTTCTTC
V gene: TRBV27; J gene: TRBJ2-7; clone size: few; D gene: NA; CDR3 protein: CASSLPPGHPSYEQYF; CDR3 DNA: TGTGCCAGCAGTTTACCACCGGGACACCCATCCTACGAGCAGTACTTC
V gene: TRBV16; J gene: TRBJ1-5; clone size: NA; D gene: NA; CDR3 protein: CASSQATIKQPQHF; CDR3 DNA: TGTGCCAGCAGCCAAGCGACAATTAAGCAGCCCCAGCATTTT
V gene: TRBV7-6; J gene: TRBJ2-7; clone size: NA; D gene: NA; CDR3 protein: CASSLLGANEQYF; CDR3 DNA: TGTGCCAGCAGTCTCTTGGGGGCCAACGAGCAGTACTTC
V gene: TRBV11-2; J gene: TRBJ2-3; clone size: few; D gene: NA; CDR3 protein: CASSFRGREGDTQYF; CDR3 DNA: TGTGCCAGCAGCTTTAGGGGAAGGGAAGGTGATACGCAGTATTTT